The clone carrying this TCR beta chain was seen only a few times. Its antigen is as yet unknown. This record comes from a study of T-cell memory formation after mild COVID-19. Background on the study: In these data, TCR clusters were largely donor specific. Findings of the study overall: CD4+ contracting clones were mainly CM and EM; CD8+ ones, EMRA. The appearance of some responding clones in pre-infection memory suggested that cross-reactive memory joined.

The germline V gene has CDR1 MGHRA and CDR2 YSYEKL. The CDR3 spans 17 residues. The V gene lost 3 bases and the J gene lost 2 bases, with 14 bases spanning the gap. TCRdb called the 5' RACE reads again in MiXCR, with one record for every CDR3 protein. The data hold some 210,000 distinct CDR3 sequences, with around 16% observed a single time. The source material was PBMCs or a T cell subset sorted from them (not recorded which). The origin of this receptor is an adult woman who had mild COVID-19 (a few samples of this study predate the infection). Cell type and time point are not known. J is TRBJ2-6 and V is TRBV4-1; D might be TRBD1 (5 bases). CDR3 loop: CASSHIPGPAGANVLTF. The DNA of the CDR3 is TGCGCCAGCAGCCATATTCCAGGGCCCGCTGGGGCCAACGTCCTGACTTTC.